This T cell receptor (beta chain) was obtained from a study of control samples from healthy donors and cancer patients. V trimming: 5 bases; J trimming: 3 bases; junction bases outside the gene matches: 13. This CDR3 has 17 residues. Per germline, CDR1 SEHNR and CDR2 FQNEAQ (reference sequence). The method was immunoSEQ multiplex PCR; TCRdb's version includes in-frame clones alone and lacks a portion of them. The profile shows 120,000 to 150,000 clones, approximately 90% of them singletons. The TCR was taken from a woman in her 30s in good health. The chain recombines TRBV7-9 with TRBJ2-7; 10 bases line up with TRBD2. Sequenced material: blood. CDR3: CASSPPGLAGALYEQYF. In nucleotides, the CDR3 is TGTGCCAGCAGCCCCCCCGGGCTAGCGGGAGCGCTCTACGAGCAGTACTTC.